This T cell receptor (beta chain) was documented in a study of Graves' ophthalmopathy and Graves' hyperthyroidism. In this sample, this clonotype turned up many times. The J segment lost 4 bases and the V segment lost 6 bases, leaving 6 bases of the junction unmatched. The CDR3 has 14 residues. The germline V gene encodes CDR1 MNHEY and CDR2 SVGAGI. Amplification from RNA transcripts yielded the TCR beta CDR3 regions. The first round was an RT-PCR with HTBI primers, and the second round was a multiplex PCR. Each CDR3 protein is one row after TCRdb ran MiXCR on the multiplex PCR reads. The profile covers 200,000 to 250,000 distinct CDR3 sequences, with about 22% appearing a single time and roughly 39% taken by the ten largest. Orbital computed tomography and thyroid ultrasound, along with TRAb, serum thyroxine and clinical symptoms, underpinned diagnosis.

The chain recombines TRBV6-5 with TRBJ1-5; 7 bases match TRBD1. Material: peripheral blood. This TCR derives from a woman in her forties or fifties with Graves' ophthalmopathy. The CDR3 DNA reads as TGTGCCAGCAGCCGAACAGGGGCTAATCAGCCCCAGCATTTT. Encoded protein: CASSRTGANQPQHF.